Listed below are T cell receptor beta chains from one sample, sequenced in a study of identical twins. TCRdb reprocessed the 5' RACE reads via MiXCR and lists one record per CDR3 protein. The sample lists 230,000 or so distinct CDR3 sequences; roughly 8.7% were seen once. The data were also submitted as part of a second study, on yellow fever vaccine responses in identical twins.

Material for sequencing was CD8+ T cells sorted from blood. These receptors were taken from a woman in her late teens or twenties in good health. CDR3s include the opening cysteine and the closing phenylalanine or tryptophan. A D gene is named only where the DNA matches it firmly. Rows may omit the clone size; those that give it use once, few, many or a size class.

v_gene	abundance	d_gene	j_gene	CDR3nt	CDR3aa
TRBV4-1	few	.	TRBJ2-7	TGCGCCAGCAGCCAAGCGAGGGAAAGCTACGAGCAGTACTTC	CASSQARESYEQYF
TRBV20-1	.	TRBD2	TRBJ2-5	TGCAGTGCCCGGACTAGCGGGTACCAAGAGACCCAGTACTTC	CSARTSGYQETQYF
TRBV6-5	few	TRBD2	TRBJ2-3	TGTGCCAGCAGTTCCGCGGGGGGGCTGGAAGATACGCAGTATTTT	CASSSAGGLEDTQYF
TRBV5-6	.	.	TRBJ2-7	TGTGCCAGCAGCGCTCCCTCCGGCTTCCGGGCTCACGAGCAGTACTTC	CASSAPSGFRAHEQYF
TRBV6-1	.	.	TRBJ1-5	TGTGCCAGCAGTGAAGAGGCGAGGGGTTCGGCGTATAGCAATCAGCCCCAGCATTTT	CASSEEARGSAYSNQPQHF
TRBV7-8	few	.	TRBJ1-1	TGTGCCAGCAGCTTAGACGAGGGTTTCAGCACTGAAGCTTTCTTT	CASSLDEGFSTEAFF
TRBV29-1	many	TRBD1	TRBJ2-7	TGCAGCGCTATGGACAGGGAGCCCTACGAGCAGTACTTC	CSAMDREPYEQYF
TRBV4-3	.	.	TRBJ2-5	TGCGCCAGCAGCCAAGAAGTGCGCGCGGGGATACTCGAAGAGACCCAGTACTTC	CASSQEVRAGILEETQYF
TRBV4-3	.	TRBD2	TRBJ2-7	TGCGCCAGCAGCCAAGGGGTAATAGCGGGACTGTACGAGCAGTACTTC	CASSQGVIAGLYEQYF
TRBV4-3	.	.	TRBJ2-3	TGCGCCAGCAGCCAAGATAGGGTGGATCCCACAGATACGCAGTATTTT	CASSQDRVDPTDTQYF
TRBV7-9	many	TRBD2	TRBJ2-5	TGTGCCAGCAGCTTACGCGGAGCGGGGAACCAAGAGACCCAGTACTTC	CASSLRGAGNQETQYF
TRBV10-3	many	TRBD1	TRBJ1-5	TGTGCCACTCGGACAGGGGTGGATTATCAGCCCCAGCATTTT	CATRTGVDYQPQHF
TRBV6-5	.	TRBD2	TRBJ2-3	TGTGCCAGCAGTTACGCGGGGACTAGCGGCACAGATACGCAGTATTTT	CASSYAGTSGTDTQYF
TRBV29-1	many	TRBD1	TRBJ2-3	TGCAGCGTTGTCGTTGGTTTGGGACAGGGGGCCGCAGATACGCAGTATTTT	CSVVVGLGQGAADTQYF
TRBV7-2	many	TRBD1	TRBJ2-7	TGTGCCAGCAGCTTCGGACAGGGATACGAGCAGTACTTC	CASSFGQGYEQYF
TRBV29-1	many	.	TRBJ2-4	TGCAGCGGGACAGACGTCCAAAACATTCAGTACTTC	CSGTDVQNIQYF
TRBV29-1	few	.	TRBJ2-2	TGCAGCGTTGATACCGGGAAGGGGGGGACCGGGGAGCTGTTTTTT	CSVDTGKGGTGELFF
TRBV13	.	.	TRBJ2-3	TGTGCCAGCAGCTTGGCAGGTTCAGATACGCAGTATTTT	CASSLAGSDTQYF
TRBV6-2/TRBV6-3	few	TRBD1	TRBJ2-7	TGTGCCAGCAGTTTGGGACAGTCCGTAGAGCAGTACTTC	CASSLGQSVEQYF
TRBV14	many	.	TRBJ2-1	TGTGCCAGCAGCCATGTGTCCTTAGGGTTTCATGAGCAGTTCTTC	CASSHVSLGFHEQFF
TRBV4-3	.	.	TRBJ2-7	TGCGCCAGCAGCCATGTAGGGGGGACCGAGCAGTACTTC	CASSHVGGTEQYF